This is a list of T cell receptor beta chains from one sample in a study of blood T cells in healthy people across ages. One entry per CDR3 protein, called by TCRdb with MiXCR from the 5' RACE reads. The table includes fewer than 2 million distinct CDR3 sequences, roughly two fifths detected once. Sequencing was performed on blood. These receptors originate from a human donor in good health. Both conserved end residues are part of each CDR3. Fields, in order: CDR3 DNA, CDR3 protein, J gene, V gene, clone size, D gene. The D gene is left open where the match is weak. Clone size is given for some rows only: seen once, a few or many times, or a class if the clone is expanded.

CDR3 DNA: TGCGCCAGCAGCGGTAGTACCGACTCTAGGGCCAACGTCCTGACTTTC
CDR3 protein: CASSGSTDSRANVLTF
J gene: TRBJ2-6
V gene: TRBV5-1
clone size: NA
D gene: NA

CDR3 DNA: TGTGCCAGCAGGGTTGTACAGGGGGCAAACGAGCAGTACTTC
CDR3 protein: CASRVVQGANEQYF
J gene: TRBJ2-7
V gene: TRBV6-1
clone size: NA
D gene: TRBD1

CDR3 DNA: TGTGCCAGCAGCTCCAGGATTTCAGCGGTCACTGAAGCTTTCTTT
CDR3 protein: CASSSRISAVTEAFF
J gene: TRBJ1-1
V gene: TRBV7-2
clone size: many
D gene: NA

CDR3 DNA: TGCGCCAGCAGCTTGGGCCCTAGCGGGGGATACCCCTACGAGCAGTACTTC
CDR3 protein: CASSLGPSGGYPYEQYF
J gene: TRBJ2-7
V gene: TRBV5-1
clone size: NA
D gene: TRBD2

CDR3 DNA: TGTGCCAGCAGCTTAGATACCCTTGGGCGTAGCTCCTACAATGAGCAGTTCTTC
CDR3 protein: CASSLDTLGRSSYNEQFF
J gene: TRBJ2-1
V gene: TRBV11-2
clone size: few
D gene: NA

CDR3 DNA: TGCGCCAGCAGCAAGGGACAGAGCAATGAAAAACTGTTTTTT
CDR3 protein: CASSKGQSNEKLFF
J gene: TRBJ1-4
V gene: TRBV4-1
clone size: few
D gene: TRBD1

CDR3 DNA: TGTGCCAGCACTTTGGTCTGGGGCGAGCAGTACTTC
CDR3 protein: CASTLVWGEQYF
J gene: TRBJ2-7
V gene: TRBV7-2
clone size: few
D gene: NA

CDR3 DNA: TGTGCCAGCAGCTTCGGGGCGGGGTCCTCCTACGAGCAGTACTTC
CDR3 protein: CASSFGAGSSYEQYF
J gene: TRBJ2-7
V gene: TRBV7-2
clone size: NA
D gene: NA

CDR3 DNA: TGTGCCAGCTCATACTCCCTTACACGCAATGAGCAGTTCTTC
CDR3 protein: CASSYSLTRNEQFF
J gene: TRBJ2-1
V gene: TRBV6-6
clone size: few
D gene: NA

CDR3 DNA: TGCGCCAGCAGCTCTGTACCGGGAGACTATGGCTACACCTTC
CDR3 protein: CASSSVPGDYGYTF
J gene: TRBJ1-2
V gene: TRBV5-1
clone size: few
D gene: NA